The 17 T cell receptor beta chains given below trace back to one sample, sequenced in a study of cytomegalovirus exposure and HLA in healthy donors. In the PCR, 60 Vbeta and 13 Jbeta primers were used. Using immunoSEQ multiplex PCR, the repertoire was profiled, and TCRdb retains in-frame clones only, with some absent. Found here are some 140,000 clones, less than 80% of them singletons; the top ten hold approximately 4%. Specimen: PBMCs. Every receptor here comes from a man aged 50-59 years in good health and CMV-seropositive.

The V call is TRBV7-8, the J call TRBJ2-1; 8 bases match TRBD1. The length of the CDR3 is 15 residues. Trimming took 3 bases from V and 4 from J; bases not matched to a gene: 5. Germline CDR1 and CDR2: SGHVS and FQNEAQ. CDR3 loop: CASSFRRDRYNEQFF. The CDR3 DNA reads TGTGCCAGCAGCTTCCGCCGGGACAGGTACAATGAGCAGTTCTTC.

The J gene is TRBJ2-2, the V gene TRBV4-3, with 7 bases that match TRBD2. The CDR3 runs 14 residues. The J segment lost 7 bases and the V segment lost 3 bases, leaving 5 bases of the junction unmatched. The germline V gene encodes CDR1 LGHNA and CDR2 YSLEER. Here the CDR3 DNA reads TGCGCCAGCAGCCAGCGGGAGAGGGACGGGGAGCTGTTTTTT. It is translated as CASSQRERDGELFF.

The chain couples TRBV5-1 to TRBJ2-7, with TRBD2 matching 8 bases. After removal of 4 bases from V and 1 base from J, the junction contained 4 bases not matched to a gene. This CDR3 is built from 14 residues. Germline V gene sequence: CDR1 SGHRS, CDR2 YFSETQ. The CDR3, as DNA: TGCGCCAGCAGCCCTTCGGGGGGGTCCTACGAGCAGTACTTC. Protein product: CASSPSGGSYEQYF.

This clone was recorded a few times. V is TRBV11-2 and J is TRBJ2-4; D is possibly TRBD2 (6 bases). Trimming cost V 0 bases and J 3 bases, with 15 bases left between them. The CDR3 is 17 amino acids. CDR1 and CDR2 from the germline V gene are SGHAT and FQNNGV. CDR3 in amino acids: CASSLDRASVGKNIQYF. CDR3 nucleotides: TGTGCCAGCAGCTTAGATAGGGCTAGCGTGGGCAAAAACATTCAGTACTTC.

This clone has just one count. The chain uses TRBV27 and TRBJ1-3, with D possibly TRBD1 on 6 matching bases. V was trimmed by 9 bases and J by 4 bases, leaving 16 bases between them. Per the germline V gene, CDR1 is MNHEY and CDR2 is SMNVEV (reference sequence). CDR3 size: 14 residues. The CDR3 protein is CASRDTGPGNTIYF. In DNA form, the CDR3 reads TGTGCCAGTCGGGACACTGGTCCCGGAAACACCATATATTTT.

V gene TRBV7-2 combines with J gene TRBJ2-1, with 10 bases matching TRBD1. The V and J ends lost 6 bases and 3 bases, in that order; junction bases with no gene match: 2. Germline CDR1 SGHTA, CDR2 FQGNSA. This CDR3 comprises 14 residues. The CDR3 sequence: CASSWDRGYNEQFF. In DNA, the CDR3 is TGTGCCAGCAGTTGGGACAGGGGCTACAATGAGCAGTTCTTC. Full variable domain (remainder filled in from reference TRBV7-2 and TRBJ2-1): GAGVSQSPSNKVTEKGKDVELRCDPISGHTALYWYRQSLGQGLEFLIYFQGNSAPDKSGLPSDRFSAERTGGSVSTLTIQRTQQEDSAVYLCASSWDRGYNEQFFGPGTRLTVL.

The chain recombines TRBV11-2 with TRBJ2-7; TRBD1 is a possible D gene (6 bases). The ends were cut back, 5 bases at V and 7 bases at J, with 15 bases in the middle. The CDR3 is made up of 13 amino acids. CDR1 SGHAT and CDR2 FQNNGV come from the germline V gene. Written as DNA, the CDR3 is TGTGCCAGCAGCCCTTTCAGGGGCGGGGAGCAGTACTTC. It codes for CASSPFRGGEQYF. Variable domain in full (rest from reference TRBV11-2 and TRBJ2-7): EAGVAQSPRYKIIEKRQSVAFWCNPISGHATLYWYQQILGQGPKLLIQFQNNGVVDDSQLPKDRFSAERLKGVDSTLKIQPAKLEDSAVYLCASSPFRGGEQYFGPGTRLTVT.

The gene calls are TRBV11-3 and TRBJ2-3, with TRBD2 identical over 7 bases. The V and J ends lost 4 bases and 3 bases, in that order; junction bases with no gene match: 7. The CDR3 is made up of 15 amino acids. Germline assignment: CDR1 SGHNT and CDR2 YENEEA. The CDR3: CASSSGVLATDTQYF. The CDR3 DNA follows: TGTGCCAGCAGCTCTGGCGTACTAGCGACAGATACGCAGTATTTT.

This CDR3 is CASSLGSSVNEKLFF. The CDR3 region has the DNA TGTGCCAGCAGCTTAGGGTCGTCGGTTAATGAAAAACTGTTTTTT. This chain uses TRBV11-3 with TRBJ1-4; the D is unclear. Germline CDR1 reads SGHNT; CDR2 reads YENEEA. Trimming pared 1 base from V and 4 bases from J, leaving 10 bases between. The CDR3 spans 15 residues.

In regard to this clone: Compared with germline, one end of the junction differs, possibly owing to a read error. The sample carries other DNA sequences with the same CDR3. V gene TRBV11-3 combines with J gene TRBJ1-2, with 7 bases fitting TRBD1. CDR3 length equals 14 residues. Germline values: CDR1 SGHNT, CDR2 YENEEA. The CDR3 region is CASSPTWDSYGYTF. CDR3 DNA sequence: TGTGCCAGCAGCCCCACCTGGGACAGCTATGGTTACACCTTC.

This clone was detected a few times. The genes are TRBV19 and TRBJ1-2; 9 bases match TRBD1. The length of the CDR3 is 12 residues. The J segment lost 8 bases and the V segment lost 3 bases, leaving 1 base of the junction unmatched. Germline-derived CDR1 and CDR2 are LNHDA and SQIVND (reference sequence). As DNA, the CDR3 is TGTGCCAGTAGTATCGACAGGGGGGGCTACACCTTC. Translation gives CASSIDRGGYTF.

This clone has just a few counts. The rearrangement links TRBV15 to TRBJ1-5, with 10 nucleotides matching TRBD1. Losses at the gene ends were 3 bases for V and 9 bases for J; bases not matched to a gene: 8. The germline gives CDR1 LNHNV, CDR2 YYDKDF (reference sequence). This CDR3 contains 15 residues. The CDR3 sequence is CATSRSDRGQRPQHF. Here the CDR3 DNA reads TGTGCCACCAGCAGGTCTGACAGGGGGCAACGGCCCCAGCATTTT.

The count of this clone is one. The chain is built from TRBV5-1 and TRBJ2-3, with 10 positions matching TRBD2. Germline V gives CDR1 SGHRS, CDR2 YFSETQ. V lost 2 bases to trimming and J lost 6 bases; unmatched junction nucleotides: 6. The CDR3 totals 15 residues. CDR3 region: CASSFERGGRDTQYF. The CDR3 DNA is TGCGCCAGCAGCTTCGAGCGGGGGGGCCGGGATACGCAGTATTTT.

This clone was detected only a few times. The J gene is TRBJ1-5, the V gene TRBV4-1, with D uncertain. Looked up from germline, CDR1 is MGHRA and CDR2 is YSYEKL. The V gene lost 4 bases and the J gene lost 9 bases, with 16 bases spanning the gap. This CDR3 spans 14 amino acids. The CDR3 coding sequence is TGCGCCAGCAGCCCGCTCGTAGCATCGGGGCCCCAGCATTTT. It translates to CASSPLVASGPQHF.

The rearrangement links TRBV5-5 to TRBJ1-2; D gene uncertain. Germline values: CDR1 SGHKS, CDR2 YYEKEE (reference sequence). V was pared by 5 bases and J by 4 bases, with 15 bases between. CDR3 length: 14 amino acids. In DNA form, the CDR3 reads TGTGCCAGCAGACTAGACCCTGAAGGCTATGGCTACACCTTC. Its protein product is CASRLDPEGYGYTF.

This clone was seen only once. The chain recombines TRBV7-6 with TRBJ2-1; no firm D call. This CDR3 is 15 amino acids long. Looked up from germline, CDR1 is SGHVS and CDR2 is FNYEAQ. Deletions cut 3 bases from V and 0 bases from J, with 9 bases between. In DNA form, the CDR3 reads TGTGCCAGCAGCTTCGGCGGAAGCTCCTACAATGAGCAGTTCTTC. Translation: CASSFGGSSYNEQFF.

V usage is TRBV5-5 and J usage is TRBJ2-2; no reliable D call. The CDR3 spans 15 residues. V was clipped by 2 bases and J by 2 bases, with 10 bases between them. The germline V gene encodes CDR1 SGHKS and CDR2 YYEKEE (reference sequence). This CDR3 reads CASSFPTANTGELFF. The CDR3 DNA reads TGTGCCAGCAGCTTCCCCACAGCTAACACCGGGGAGCTGTTTTTT.